This is a list of T cell receptor beta chains from one sample in a study of post-analysis software for immune sequencing data. Each CDR3 protein gets one entry after TCRdb re-called the PCR reads with MiXCR. The sample records hundreds of thousands of distinct CDR3 sequences, about 60% being singletons. The specimen was blood. The receptor source for this set is a girl under 10 years old with multiple sclerosis. Both conserved end residues are part of each CDR3. D genes are given only for firm matches. Size is omitted from some rows. Given values are once, few, many or a class for expanded clones.

d_call	clone_size	j_call	v_call	cdr3_nt	cdr3_aa
TRBD1	.	TRBJ2-3	TRBV18	TGTGCCAGCTCACCGCCTAGGACAGGGGGATTCGCAGATACGCAGTATTTT	CASSPPRTGGFADTQYF
.	few	TRBJ2-3	TRBV7-2	TGTGCCAGCGGCCTCGGTCTCACAGATACGCAGTATTTT	CASGLGLTDTQYF
TRBD1	.	TRBJ2-3	TRBV29-1	TGCAGCGCATGGACAGGGAGAACAGATACGCAGTATTTT	CSAWTGRTDTQYF
.	few	TRBJ1-5	TRBV6-5	TGTGCCAGCAGTTCGGACAGACTTAATCAGCCCCAGCATTTT	CASSSDRLNQPQHF
.	.	TRBJ2-5	TRBV29-1	TGCAGCGTTGAAGGGAGTCCAGGCGAGACCCAGTACTTC	CSVEGSPGETQYF
.	.	TRBJ2-7	TRBV12-3/TRBV12-4	TGTGCCAGCAGACCGGACTATGCCTACGAGCAGTACTTC	CASRPDYAYEQYF
.	.	TRBJ1-5	TRBV30	TGTGCCTGTATGTGGGACGGAATCAATCAGCCCCAGCATTTT	CACMWDGINQPQHF
TRBD2	.	TRBJ2-3	TRBV7-2	TGTGCCAGCAGCGGAGGGACTAGCGGACGGGTTTTCACAGATACGCAGTATTTT	CASSGGTSGRVFTDTQYF
.	.	TRBJ1-5	TRBV6-5	TGTGCCAGCAGTTACTTGTCAGTCAATCAGCCCCAGCATTTT	CASSYLSVNQPQHF
.	few	TRBJ2-1	TRBV5-1	TGCGCCAGCAGCTTGTTAGCGGAACTCTACAATGAGCAGTTCTTC	CASSLLAELYNEQFF
.	.	TRBJ1-2	TRBV25-1	TGTGCCACCAAAGGGGAACCCAACTATGGCTACACCTTC	CATKGEPNYGYTF
.	many	TRBJ2-1	TRBV20-1	TGCAGTGCTAGCTCCTACAATGAGCAGTTCTTC	CSASSYNEQFF
.	.	TRBJ2-2	TRBV5-5	TGTGCCAGCAGCCCGGTGGCCGGTAGCGGCGTAGGGGGGGAGCTGTTTTTT	CASSPVAGSGVGGELFF